This T cell receptor (beta chain) was documented in a study of shared clonotypes between healthy human individuals. Profiling relied on immunoSEQ multiplex PCR, and the TCRdb table lists in-frame clones only, not all of them. Of some 580,000 clones detected, 95% to 98% appear once; the ten largest clones hold around 0.058%. The sample taken for sequencing was naive CD4+ T cells sorted from blood. Noted subset: CD45RA+ positively selected. This TCR derives from a woman aged 25 to 39 in good health.

The CDR3 sequence: CASSSAGTQYF. CDR3 in DNA: TGTGCCAGCAGCTCGGCCGGCACGCAGTATTTT. The chain links TRBV5-6 to TRBJ2-3; D not resolved. Germline assignment: CDR1 SGHDT and CDR2 YYEEEE. The CDR3 is made up of 11 amino acids. Trimming pared 3 bases from V and 9 bases from J, leaving 8 bases between.